This passage covers 13 T cell receptor beta chains from one sample sequenced in a study of regulatory T cells in long-lasting Graves disease. iRepertoire HTBI primers and Arm-PCR of CDR3 regions built TCR beta libraries. TCRdb processed the multiplex PCR reads anew with MiXCR; each CDR3 protein has one entry. Of 700,000 or so distinct CDR3 sequences in the sample, about 32% were seen once. Time point meaning: persistent/refractory GD, antithyroid drugs over 5 years with positive TRAb. PBMCs were the source of the RNA used for TCR sequencing. The input for sequencing was peripheral blood mononuclear cells (PBMCs), taken when the disease was refractory, from a patient treated with antithyroid drugs. These receptor sequences come from a female donor with Graves disease.

Here the CDR3 reads CASRRDRTNTEAFF. The CDR3 DNA reads as TGTGCCAGCAGGAGGGACAGGACGAACACTGAAGCTTTCTTT. This chain joins TRBV12-3 or TRBV12-4 and TRBJ1-1; 8 bases match TRBD1. CDR3 length: 14 amino acids. V lost 6 bases and J lost 1; bases outside the gene matches: 4.

The chain uses TRBV29-1 and TRBJ2-1; 10 bases align to TRBD1. Germline trimming cut 6 bases from V and 3 bases from J; bases unmatched to any gene: 8. The germline CDR1 and CDR2 sequences are SQVTM and ANQGSEA. The CDR3 covers 15 residues. Here the CDR3 DNA reads TGCAGCGTAGTCGGGACAGGGGACTTCTACAATGAGCAGTTCTTC. Translation gives CSVVGTGDFYNEQFF.

The sample holds a few counts of this clonotype. The chain links TRBV5-1 to TRBJ1-1, with D perhaps matching TRBD1 (6 bases). Germline V CDR1 and CDR2: SGHRS, YFSETQ. V lost 0 bases and J 6 bases, leaving 12 bases between the germline ends. CDR3 length: 14 residues. Here the CDR3 reads CASSLDGTNSEAFF. CDR3 nucleotide sequence: TGCGCCAGCAGCTTGGATGGGACAAATTCTGAAGCTTTCTTT.

This chain links TRBV29-1 with TRBJ2-7, with 9 bases fitting TRBD2. The CDR3 contains 13 residues. CDR1 is SQVTM and CDR2 is ANQGSEA in the germline V gene. J gave up 2 bases and V 7 bases, and 6 bases lay outside the gene matches. The CDR3 region has the DNA TGCAGCGCCCAGACTAGCGGAGCCTACGAGCAGTACTTC. Its translation is CSAQTSGAYEQYF.

The chain carries TRBV25-1 and TRBJ1-1; D call uncertain. The CDR3 consists of 14 residues. From germline, CDR1 is MGHDK and CDR2 SYGVNS. V was clipped by 1 base and J by 4 bases, with 10 bases between them. The CDR3 reads CASSEFAGGTEAFF. DNA for the CDR3: TGTGCCAGCAGTGAATTTGCGGGCGGCACTGAAGCTTTCTTT.

V gene TRBV6-1 combines with J gene TRBJ1-5; D remains unclear. The CDR3 is made up of 15 amino acids. The germline gives CDR1 MNHNS, CDR2 SASEGT. Trimming removed 5 bases from V and 0 bases from J, with 11 bases in between. CDR3 bases: TGTGCCAGCAGTCAGACAAGAAATAGCAATCAGCCCCAGCATTTT. Its translation: CASSQTRNSNQPQHF.

V is TRBV29-1 and J is TRBJ1-1; D not certain. Germline loops: CDR1 SQVTM, CDR2 ANQGSEA. V was clipped by 3 bases and J by 4 bases, with 6 bases between them. The CDR3 totals 11 residues. The CDR3 DNA reads TGCAGCGTTGAGGACGGCACTGAAGCTTTCTTT. The encoded protein is CSVEDGTEAFF.

With respect to this clonotype: A much bigger clone sits one base away, suggesting this may be a read error. The chain is built from TRBV6-5 and TRBJ1-2; D unresolved. Germline V gene sequence: CDR1 MNHEY, CDR2 SVGAGI. The CDR3 spans 15 residues. The CDR3 DNA reads as TGTGCCAGCAGTTACTCAGGGTCAGCTAACTATGGCTGCACCTTC. Its protein product is CASSYSGSANYGCTF.

This clonotype was seen more than once but under ten times. V and J are TRBV6-5 and TRBJ1-1; D gene uncertain. This CDR3 has 12 amino acids. Germline V lookup: CDR1 MNHEY, CDR2 SVGAGI. V lost 4 bases and J 7 bases, leaving 10 bases between the germline ends. The CDR3 coding sequence is TGTGCCAGCAGTTCCTCGGGCCTTGAAGCTTTCTTT. It yields the protein CASSSSGLEAFF.

This chain links TRBV6-1 with TRBJ1-2; 7 bases are shared with TRBD1. Germline values: CDR1 MNHNS, CDR2 SASEGT. V lost 6 bases to trimming and J lost 8 bases; unmatched junction nucleotides: 6. CDR3 length: 12 residues. For the CDR3, the DNA is TGTGCCAGCAGCTCGGGACAGAAGGGCTACACCTTC. Protein product: CASSSGQKGYTF.

The DNA for the CDR3 is TGTGCCAGCAGTGCCACAGGGGGCGGGAATTCACCCCTCCACTTT. Translation: CASSATGGGNSPLHF. The chain links TRBV6-2 or TRBV6-3 to TRBJ1-6; TRBD1 matches 9 bases. The CDR3 totals 15 residues. The J segment lost 7 bases and the V segment lost 5 bases, leaving 6 bases of the junction unmatched. The germline CDR1 and CDR2 sequences are MNHEY and SVGEGT.

The chain uses TRBV20-1 and TRBJ2-5; D gene unclear. The V gene's germline CDR1 is DFQATT and CDR2 SNEGSKA (reference sequence). V was shortened by 2 bases and J by 5 bases, with 9 bases between the two germline ends. The CDR3 covers 12 residues. The CDR3 reads CSARKDGETQYF. Written as DNA, the CDR3 is TGCAGTGCTAGAAAGGACGGGGAGACCCAGTACTTC.

The chain has TRBV20-1 and TRBJ2-2; 14 nucleotides agree with TRBD2. The germline V gene encodes CDR1 DFQATT and CDR2 SNEGSKA (reference sequence). Unmatched junction bases numbered 5, after V lost 1 base and J lost 1 base. The CDR3 runs 18 residues. In DNA form, the CDR3 reads TGCAGTGCTAGAGGTACCGGGACTAGCGGGAGGAACACCGGGGAGCTGTTTTTT. Encoded protein: CSARGTGTSGRNTGELFF.